These 26 T cell receptor beta chains were all obtained from the same sample, sequenced in a study of ipilimumab plus nivolumab after autologous stem cell transplantation. TCRdb's table, derived via immunoSEQ multiplex PCR, lists solely in-frame clones and lacks some. In the table there are 77,000 or so clones, 65% to 85% of which are singletons. Here the sequenced sample was PBMCs, taken in a trial of ipilimumab plus nivolumab as post-transplant consolidation. All receptors derive from a male donor with diffuse large B-cell lymphoma.

This clone was found once. The rearrangement joins TRBV12-5 to TRBJ2-3; 9 positions match TRBD1. Per the germline V gene, CDR1 is LGHNT and CDR2 is FRNRAP. This CDR3 has 14 amino acids. Trimming cost V 5 bases and J 4 bases; bases outside gene matches: 4. CDR3 amino acids: CASGPRTGADTQYF. The CDR3, as DNA: TGTGCTAGTGGTCCCCGGACAGGGGCAGATACGCAGTATTTT.

In this sample, this clone turned up once. The chain recombines TRBV27 with TRBJ2-2; D is perhaps TRBD1 (6 bases). The CDR3 is made up of 13 amino acids. Germline-derived CDR1 and CDR2 are MNHEY and SMNVEV (reference sequence). V lost 8 bases and J lost 4, with 11 bases in between. The CDR3 nucleotides read TGTGCCAGCCGTCTGACAGGCACCGGGGAGCTGTTTTTT. Translating it yields CASRLTGTGELFF.

The rearrangement uses TRBV6-5 and TRBJ1-6, with D hard to call. The CDR3 length is 14 residues. Germline assignment: CDR1 MNHEY and CDR2 SVGAGI. The V and J ends lost 6 bases and 4 bases respectively, with 10 bases between them. CDR3 nucleotide sequence: TGTGCCAGCAGAAGAGTGAGGTATAATTCACCCCTCCACTTT. This sequence encodes CASRRVRYNSPLHF.

CDR3 bases: TGTGCCAGCAGTCCCGGGACAGGGGGGAAAGGCTACACCTTC. Protein sequence: CASSPGTGGKGYTF. V and J are TRBV6-5 and TRBJ1-2; the match to TRBD1 covers 11 bases. The CDR3 is made up of 14 amino acids. Germline loops: CDR1 MNHEY, CDR2 SVGAGI. After removal of 5 bases from V and 8 bases from J, the junction contained 7 bases not matched to a gene.

This clone was detected only once. V usage is TRBV7-2 and J usage is TRBJ1-4, with D tentatively TRBD1 (6 bases). The germline V and J ends were trimmed by 1 base and 10 bases, with 10 bases remaining between them. The CDR3 spans 13 residues. Germline CDR1 reads SGHTA; CDR2 reads FQGNSA. CDR3 in amino acids: CASSLDRVGKLFF. In nucleotides, the CDR3 is TGTGCCAGCAGCTTAGACAGGGTTGGAAAACTGTTTTTT. Filled out from reference TRBV7-2 and TRBJ1-4, the complete variable domain reads GAGVSQSPSNKVTEKGKDVELRCDPISGHTALYWYRQSLGQGLEFLIYFQGNSAPDKSGLPSDRFSAERTGGSVSTLTIQRTQQEDSAVYLCASSLDRVGKLFFGSGTQLSVL.

The table lists this clone with a few counts. The chain couples TRBV5-1 to TRBJ2-5; D remains ambiguous. Germline CDR1 and CDR2: SGHRS and YFSETQ. This CDR3 spans 15 amino acids. V was cut by 4 bases and J by 4 bases, with 17 bases left in between. The CDR3 DNA reads TGCGCCAGCAGCCGGGTCACAGAGGTACGAGAGACCCAGTACTTC. It codes for CASSRVTEVRETQYF.

J is TRBJ1-1 and V is TRBV7-2, with 9 bases aligning to TRBD1. Germline trimming cut 5 bases from V and 1 base from J; bases unmatched to any gene: 14. The CDR3 is 18 residues long. In germline, CDR1 is SGHTA, CDR2 FQGNSA. CDR3 protein: CASSQAPYRGRGNTEAFF. The CDR3 region has the DNA TGTGCCAGCAGCCAAGCACCTTACAGGGGGCGCGGGAACACTGAAGCTTTCTTT.

The chain has TRBV4-2 and TRBJ2-2; D is undetermined. The CDR3 is 12 amino acids. V lost 1 base and J 6 bases, leaving 3 bases between the germline ends. CDR1 is LGHNA, CDR2 YNFKEQ, per germline. The CDR3 reads CASSQVPGELFF. The CDR3 DNA sequence: TGTGCCAGCAGCCAAGTGCCCGGGGAGCTGTTTTTT.

The chain employs TRBV27 and TRBJ2-1; D may be TRBD1 or TRBD2 (5 bases each). Germline V gene data show CDR1 as MNHEY and CDR2 as SMNVEV (reference sequence). This CDR3 is built from 15 residues. V gave up 6 bases and J gave up 7 bases, with 19 bases separating them. Here the CDR3 DNA reads TGTGCCAGCAGCCCTCCCTCGGGACGTCCGAATGAGCAGTTCTTC. Translation gives CASSPPSGRPNEQFF.

This chain links TRBV4-2 with TRBJ2-1; the match to TRBD2 covers 12 bases. Germline loops: CDR1 LGHNA, CDR2 YNFKEQ. The CDR3 covers 17 residues. V was clipped by 2 bases and J by 11 bases; unmatched bases: 13. CDR3 coding DNA: TGTGCCAGCAGCCAAAATCTAGCGGGGGGGGCGGAGAATAAGCAGTTCTTC. Translating it yields CASSQNLAGGAENKQFF.

The chain recombines TRBV12-5 with TRBJ2-1, with 11 bases identical to TRBD1. V shed 5 bases and J 6 bases; nucleotides not matched to a gene: 3. The length of the CDR3 is 14 residues. Per germline, CDR1 LGHNT and CDR2 FRNRAP. The CDR3 DNA is TGTGCTAGTGGTCCCGGGACAGGGGGCAATGAGCAGTTCTTC. This sequence encodes CASGPGTGGNEQFF. The variable domain in full, with the rest retrieved from reference TRBV12-5 and TRBJ2-1, is DARVTQTPRHKVTEMGQEVTMRCQPILGHNTVFWYRQTMMQGLELLAYFRNRAPLDDSGMPKDRFSAEMPDATLATLKIQPSEPRDSAVYFCASGPGTGGNEQFFGPGTRLTVL.

The V call is TRBV5-1, the J call TRBJ2-7, with D unresolved. This CDR3 region has 13 residues. V was pared by 3 bases and J by 1 base, with 8 bases between. Germline V lookup: CDR1 SGHRS, CDR2 YFSETQ. The CDR3 is CASSSGSSYEQYF. Written as DNA, the CDR3 is TGCGCCAGCAGCTCGGGTTCATCCTACGAGCAGTACTTC.

CDR3 protein: CASSQTGFSETQYF. As DNA, the CDR3 is TGTGCCAGCAGCCAAACAGGGTTCTCGGAGACCCAGTACTTC. J is TRBJ2-5 and V is TRBV4-2, with D possibly TRBD1 on 6 matching bases. The length of the CDR3 is 14 residues. The V end was cut by 2 bases, the J end by 5 bases, with 12 bases between. Germline assignment: CDR1 LGHNA and CDR2 YNFKEQ.

The V call is TRBV11-2, the J call TRBJ2-1, with no clear D. The CDR3 has 14 amino acids. Between the trimmed V and J ends, which lost 8 bases and 2 bases, there was a span of 13 bases. Looked up from germline, CDR1 is SGHAT and CDR2 is FQNNGV. DNA of the CDR3: TGTGCCAGCCGCTATCGAAGGGCCTACAATGAGCAGTTCTTC. Its translation is CASRYRRAYNEQFF. Using reference TRBV11-2 and TRBJ2-1 for the parts outside the CDR3, the full variable domain is EAGVAQSPRYKIIEKRQSVAFWCNPISGHATLYWYQQILGQGPKLLIQFQNNGVVDDSQLPKDRFSAERLKGVDSTLKIQPAKLEDSAVYLCASRYRRAYNEQFFGPGTRLTVL.

The J gene is TRBJ1-2, the V gene TRBV2; D ambiguous. The ends were cut back, 7 bases at V and 5 bases at J, with 14 bases in the middle. Germline V gene lookup returns CDR1 SNHLY and CDR2 FYNNEI. The CDR3 totals 13 residues. The CDR3 DNA sequence: TGTGCCAGCAAGCAGGAATCTAGGTATGGCTACACCTTC. Residues: CASKQESRYGYTF. Full variable domain (remainder filled in from reference TRBV2 and TRBJ1-2): EPEVTQTPSHQVTQMGQEVILRCVPISNHLYFYWYRQILGQKVEFLVSFYNNEISEKSEIFDDQFSVERPDGSNFTLKIRSTKLEDSAMYFCASKQESRYGYTFGSGTRLTVV.

Only one count was recorded for this clone. J is TRBJ1-4 and V is TRBV11-2; the D is unclear. The V gene lost 5 bases and the J gene lost 10 bases, with 14 bases spanning the gap. The CDR3 spans 13 residues. Germline V gene data show CDR1 as SGHAT and CDR2 as FQNNGV. The CDR3 loop reads CASSQNPRGKLFF. CDR3 sequence (DNA): TGTGCCAGCAGCCAAAACCCAAGAGGAAAACTGTTTTTT.

The V call is TRBV18, the J call TRBJ1-2; possibly TRBD1 for D (6 bases). CDR1 is KGHSH, CDR2 LQKENI, per germline. The CDR3 is made up of 16 amino acids. The V end was cut by 4 bases, the J end by 0 bases, with 15 bases between. The CDR3 bases are TGTGCCAGCTCACAGGGGACACCACAAACTAACTATGGCTACACCTTC. It specifies CASSQGTPQTNYGYTF.

V and J are TRBV2 and TRBJ2-5, with D possibly being TRBD2 (5 bases). TRBJ2-7 matches the DNA end more closely, so the J call is doubtful. This CDR3 spans 12 amino acids. Germline V lookup: CDR1 SNHLY, CDR2 FYNNEI. CDR3 bases: TGTGCCAGCTTGAGAGCCGGGGACGAGCAGTACTTC. Translation gives CASLRAGDEQYF.

The chain has TRBV7-2 and TRBJ1-1; no clear D. CDR3 length: 16 amino acids. The V and J ends lost 2 bases and 5 bases respectively, with 18 bases between them. Germline values: CDR1 SGHTA, CDR2 FQGNSA. The CDR3: CASSLWGVGEGTEAFF. CDR3 DNA: TGTGCCAGCAGCTTATGGGGTGTCGGGGAAGGAACTGAAGCTTTCTTT.

The chain links TRBV7-2 to TRBJ2-2; D may be TRBD2 (5 bases). CDR3 length: 14 amino acids. The germline CDR1 and CDR2 sequences are SGHTA and FQGNSA. Trimming removed 6 bases from V and 6 bases from J, with 14 bases in between. As DNA, the CDR3 is TGTGCCAGCAGAAGCTCTAGCATTCCCGGGGAGCTGTTTTTT. Translated, it gives CASRSSSIPGELFF. The entire variable domain, with the rest obtained from reference TRBV7-2 and TRBJ2-2, is as follows: GAGVSQSPSNKVTEKGKDVELRCDPISGHTALYWYRQSLGQGLEFLIYFQGNSAPDKSGLPSDRFSAERTGGSVSTLTIQRTQQEDSAVYLCASRSSSIPGELFFGEGSRLTVL.

A few counts support this clone. This chain links TRBV7-9 with TRBJ1-1; D ambiguous. Deletions cut 6 bases from V and 1 base from J, with 9 bases between. Germline values: CDR1 SEHNR, CDR2 FQNEAQ (reference sequence). The CDR3 has 13 residues. CDR3 in amino acids: CASSLQQNTEAFF. The CDR3 DNA sequence: TGTGCCAGCAGTCTCCAGCAGAACACTGAAGCTTTCTTT.

Within the sample, this clone is medium-sized. The chain is built from TRBV9 and TRBJ2-1; 7 nucleotides align to TRBD1. Germline-derived CDR1 and CDR2 are SGDLS and YYNGEE. The CDR3 sequence is 17 residues long. V lost 1 base and J lost 1; bases outside the gene matches: 8. This CDR3 is CASSVQDRPLSYNEQFF. In nucleotides, the CDR3 is TGTGCCAGCAGCGTACAGGACAGGCCTCTTTCCTACAATGAGCAGTTCTTC. Drawing the rest from reference TRBV9 and TRBJ2-1, the complete variable domain is DSGVTQTPKHLITATGQRVTLRCSPRSGDLSVYWYQQSLDQGLQFLIQYYNGEERAKGNILERFSAQQFPDLHSELNLSSLELGDSALYFCASSVQDRPLSYNEQFFGPGTRLTVL.

The rearrangement links TRBV14 to TRBJ2-7; D is undetermined. The CDR3 sequence is 14 residues long. Germline V gives CDR1 SGHDN, CDR2 FVKESK. The V end was cut by 2 bases, the J end by 5 bases, with 13 bases between. CDR3 coding DNA: TGTGCCAGCAGCCAATTAAGGAGTACTGACGAGCAGTACTTC. It translates to CASSQLRSTDEQYF.

The CDR3 loop reads CASSDGNPGQPQHF. The CDR3 DNA reads TGTGCCAGCTCAGACGGGAACCCCGGCCAGCCCCAGCATTTT. The J gene is TRBJ1-5, the V gene TRBV18; D is ambiguous. V dropped 5 bases and J dropped 7 bases, with 15 bases sitting between them. The CDR3 contains 14 residues. Germline V gives CDR1 KGHSH, CDR2 LQKENI.

The genes are TRBV5-6 and TRBJ2-3; unclear D gene. Trimming shortened V by 8 bases and J by 4 bases, and 8 bases separated the two germline ends. The CDR3 runs 11 residues. Germline CDR1 SGHDT, CDR2 YYEEEE. The CDR3 protein is CASNRADTQYF. As DNA, the CDR3 is TGTGCCAGTAACCGGGCAGATACGCAGTATTTT. Full variable domain (outside the CDR3, taken from reference TRBV5-6 and TRBJ2-3): DAGVTQSPTHLIKTRGQQVTLRCSPKSGHDTVSWYQQALGQGPQFIFQYYEEEERQRGNFPDRFSGHQFPNYSSELNVNALLLGDSALYLCASNRADTQYFGPGTRLTVL.

DNA of the CDR3: TGTGCCAGCAGTGAAATGCTAGCGGGGGTCGTCTCCTACAATGAGCAGTTCTTC. Translating it yields CASSEMLAGVVSYNEQFF. The chain employs TRBV2 and TRBJ2-1; TRBD2 aligns across 10 bases. Germline CDR1 reads SNHLY; CDR2 reads FYNNEI. This CDR3 spans 18 amino acids. J lost 0 bases, V lost 2 bases, and 7 bases had no gene match.